Listed below are T cell receptor beta chains from one sample, sequenced in a study of shared clonotypes between healthy human individuals. The table came from immunoSEQ multiplex PCR; TCRdb's copy has only in-frame clones and leaves some out. Seen here are approximately 1.4 million clones, 98% observed once, and the top ten hold about 0.4%. The sample was naive CD4+ T cells sorted from blood. These receptor sequences come from a man aged 25 to 45 in good health. Both conserved end residues are part of each CDR3. The order of the fields is V gene, clone size, J gene, D gene, CDR3 DNA, CDR3 protein. D genes are given only for firm matches. Clone size is stated in some rows and not others, as once, few, many or a class when expanded.

v_gene: TRBV5-1
abundance: -
j_gene: TRBJ2-1
d_gene: TRBD2
CDR3nt: TGCGCCAGCAGCTTGGACTTAGCGGGGGATGAGCAGTTCTTC
CDR3aa: CASSLDLAGDEQFF

v_gene: TRBV5-6
abundance: -
j_gene: TRBJ2-7
d_gene: TRBD1
CDR3nt: TGTGCCAGCACCCCTTGGTCAGGGGGCGAGCAGTACTTC
CDR3aa: CASTPWSGGEQYF

v_gene: TRBV28
abundance: once
j_gene: TRBJ1-4
d_gene: -
CDR3nt: TGTGCCAGCAGGAGTCTTACGACTAATGAAAAACTGTTTTTT
CDR3aa: CASRSLTTNEKLFF

v_gene: TRBV27
abundance: -
j_gene: TRBJ2-1
d_gene: TRBD1
CDR3nt: TGTGCCAGCGGGCTTGGATGGCCCGGACAGGGGGGTGAGCAGTTCTTC
CDR3aa: CASGLGWPGQGGEQFF

v_gene: TRBV6-6
abundance: -
j_gene: TRBJ2-7
d_gene: -
CDR3nt: TGTGCCAGCAGTTGGTCGTCGGCCACCAACGAGCAGTACTTC
CDR3aa: CASSWSSATNEQYF

v_gene: TRBV23-1
abundance: -
j_gene: TRBJ2-7
d_gene: -
CDR3nt: TGCGCCAGCAGTCATCCGAGACTAGAATCCTCCTACGAGCAGTACTTC
CDR3aa: CASSHPRLESSYEQYF

v_gene: TRBV19
abundance: once
j_gene: TRBJ2-3
d_gene: TRBD2
CDR3nt: TGTGCCAGTAGAGCGGGAGTCAGCACAGATACGCAGTATTTT
CDR3aa: CASRAGVSTDTQYF

v_gene: TRBV14
abundance: -
j_gene: TRBJ2-7
d_gene: TRBD2
CDR3nt: TGTGCCAGCCGACTAGCGGGTGTGGGGGAGCAGTACTTC
CDR3aa: CASRLAGVGEQYF

v_gene: TRBV19
abundance: -
j_gene: TRBJ2-1
d_gene: -
CDR3nt: TGTGCCAGTAGTACCCTTTGGGGACAAGGGCCAAATGAGCAGTTCTTC
CDR3aa: CASSTLWGQGPNEQFF

v_gene: TRBV5-1
abundance: -
j_gene: TRBJ2-6
d_gene: -
CDR3nt: TGCGCCAGCAGCTTGGTCTCAGTCCCTGGGGCCAACGTCCTGACTTTC
CDR3aa: CASSLVSVPGANVLTF

v_gene: TRBV21-1
abundance: -
j_gene: TRBJ1-2
d_gene: -
CDR3nt: TGTGCCAGCAGCAAATTGGGAAACTGGAGACAGAATAACTATGGCTACACCTTC
CDR3aa: CASSKLGNWRQNNYGYTF

v_gene: TRBV18
abundance: -
j_gene: TRBJ1-3
d_gene: -
CDR3nt: TGTGCCAGCTCACCGGTCGGGGAACTCTGGGGAAACACCATATATTTT
CDR3aa: CASSPVGELWGNTIYF

v_gene: TRBV28
abundance: -
j_gene: TRBJ2-7
d_gene: -
CDR3nt: TGTGCCAGCAGGGTCCACTACGAGCAGTACTTC
CDR3aa: CASRVHYEQYF

v_gene: TRBV6-6
abundance: -
j_gene: TRBJ2-3
d_gene: -
CDR3nt: TGTGCCAGCCGCCTTACGGCCACAGATACGCAGTATTTT
CDR3aa: CASRLTATDTQYF

v_gene: TRBV19
abundance: -
j_gene: TRBJ2-7
d_gene: TRBD2
CDR3nt: TGTGCCAGTAGTAAACTAGCGGGAGTTGAAGAGCAGTACTTC
CDR3aa: CASSKLAGVEEQYF

v_gene: TRBV5-6
abundance: -
j_gene: TRBJ2-7
d_gene: -
CDR3nt: TGTGCCAGCAGCGACAAGGGCTTAGGGACCTACGAGCAGTACTTC
CDR3aa: CASSDKGLGTYEQYF

v_gene: TRBV2
abundance: -
j_gene: TRBJ2-1
d_gene: -
CDR3nt: TGTGCCAGCAGTGTGACTACCGGGAGATATAGTGAGCAGTTCTTC
CDR3aa: CASSVTTGRYSEQFF

v_gene: TRBV9
abundance: -
j_gene: TRBJ2-1
d_gene: TRBD2
CDR3nt: TGTGCCAGCAGCGTAGATGAGCGGGGGAACAATGAGCAGTTCTTC
CDR3aa: CASSVDERGNNEQFF

v_gene: TRBV2
abundance: -
j_gene: TRBJ2-3
d_gene: -
CDR3nt: TGTGCCTCCGGGGCCAGGGTCGTGACAGATACGCAGTATTTT
CDR3aa: CASGARVVTDTQYF

v_gene: TRBV7-6
abundance: -
j_gene: TRBJ2-5
d_gene: -
CDR3nt: TGTGCCAGCAGCTTAGAGGTGTACCAAGAGACCCAGTACTTC
CDR3aa: CASSLEVYQETQYF

v_gene: TRBV15
abundance: -
j_gene: TRBJ2-5
d_gene: -
CDR3nt: TGTGCCACCAGCAGAGACCTTAGCGGTGGAGAGACCCAGTACTTC
CDR3aa: CATSRDLSGGETQYF

v_gene: TRBV12-5
abundance: -
j_gene: TRBJ2-4
d_gene: TRBD2
CDR3nt: TGTGCTAGTGCCTTAGCGGGAGCAAACATTCAGTACTTC
CDR3aa: CASALAGANIQYF

v_gene: TRBV6-5
abundance: -
j_gene: TRBJ2-1
d_gene: TRBD2
CDR3nt: TGTGCCAGCAGTTCCTTTAGCGGGAGGGCCTATGAGCAGTTCTTC
CDR3aa: CASSSFSGRAYEQFF

v_gene: TRBV7-2
abundance: -
j_gene: TRBJ2-3
d_gene: -
CDR3nt: TGTGCCAGCAGCCCCGCGGGGGTGCGGACAGTAGATACGCAGTATTTT
CDR3aa: CASSPAGVRTVDTQYF

v_gene: TRBV6-1
abundance: -
j_gene: TRBJ1-4
d_gene: -
CDR3nt: TGTGCCAGCAGGCGGGGGCGTGAAAAACTGTTTTTT
CDR3aa: CASRRGREKLFF

v_gene: TRBV28
abundance: -
j_gene: TRBJ2-5
d_gene: -
CDR3nt: TGTGCCAGCAGTCCCTCCCCGGGTAGGGGGGAGACCCAGTACTTC
CDR3aa: CASSPSPGRGETQYF

v_gene: TRBV4-2
abundance: -
j_gene: TRBJ2-2
d_gene: TRBD2
CDR3nt: TGTGCCAGCAGCCTAGTCGGGACTAGCGGGTCCGGGGAGCTGTTTTTT
CDR3aa: CASSLVGTSGSGELFF

v_gene: TRBV6-5
abundance: -
j_gene: TRBJ2-3
d_gene: -
CDR3nt: TGTGCCAGCAGTCCAAGTCCTAGACTCGATACGCAGTATTTT
CDR3aa: CASSPSPRLDTQYF

v_gene: TRBV6-5
abundance: -
j_gene: TRBJ1-2
d_gene: TRBD1
CDR3nt: TGTGCCAGCAGCCCACAGGGGCGGTATGGCTACACCTTC
CDR3aa: CASSPQGRYGYTF

v_gene: TRBV10-3
abundance: -
j_gene: TRBJ1-4
d_gene: TRBD1
CDR3nt: TGTGCCAGCGGGACAGGGGCTAATGAAAAACTGTTTTTT
CDR3aa: CASGTGANEKLFF

v_gene: TRBV19
abundance: -
j_gene: TRBJ2-7
d_gene: TRBD2
CDR3nt: TGTGCCAGTAACAGCGGGATCAGCTCCTACGAGCAGTACTTC
CDR3aa: CASNSGISSYEQYF

v_gene: TRBV7-2
abundance: -
j_gene: TRBJ2-2
d_gene: TRBD1
CDR3nt: TGTGCCAGCAGCTTCCGACAGGGGCTTGGACTGGGCGGGGAGCTGTTTTTT
CDR3aa: CASSFRQGLGLGGELFF

v_gene: TRBV9
abundance: -
j_gene: TRBJ1-1
d_gene: -
CDR3nt: TGTGCCAGCAGCGTAGCTGGGGTGGGCCTGAACACTGAAGCTTTCTTT
CDR3aa: CASSVAGVGLNTEAFF

v_gene: TRBV19
abundance: -
j_gene: TRBJ1-1
d_gene: TRBD1
CDR3nt: TGTGCCAGTAGTCTTTCCGGGACAGGGGTTGTTGCAGCTTTCTTT
CDR3aa: CASSLSGTGVVAAFF

v_gene: TRBV5-1
abundance: -
j_gene: TRBJ1-1
d_gene: TRBD1
CDR3nt: TGCGCCAGCAGCTTGGAGGGGACAGGGCTGAACACTGAAGCTTTCTTT
CDR3aa: CASSLEGTGLNTEAFF

v_gene: TRBV5-4
abundance: -
j_gene: TRBJ1-2
d_gene: -
CDR3nt: TGTGCCAGCAGCTTGGTAGGACAGCAAACAATTTATGGCTACACCTTC
CDR3aa: CASSLVGQQTIYGYTF

v_gene: TRBV28
abundance: -
j_gene: TRBJ1-5
d_gene: -
CDR3nt: TGTGCCAGCAGACGCGGGGGCTGGCCCCAGCATTTT
CDR3aa: CASRRGGWPQHF

v_gene: TRBV4-1
abundance: -
j_gene: TRBJ2-2
d_gene: TRBD1
CDR3nt: TGCGCCAGCAGCACTGAATCCGGGACAGGGGTTGCGAACACCGGGGAGCTGTTTTTT
CDR3aa: CASSTESGTGVANTGELFF

v_gene: TRBV28
abundance: -
j_gene: TRBJ2-1
d_gene: -
CDR3nt: TGTGCCAGCAGTTCTGGGGGGGCAATCTACAATGAGCAGTTCTTC
CDR3aa: CASSSGGAIYNEQFF

v_gene: TRBV5-5
abundance: -
j_gene: TRBJ2-5
d_gene: -
CDR3nt: TGTGCCAGTTGTAGGGGCTCGCACGGCGAGACCCAGTACTTC
CDR3aa: CASCRGSHGETQYF

v_gene: TRBV30
abundance: -
j_gene: TRBJ2-7
d_gene: -
CDR3nt: TGTGCCTGGAGTGTAGGACCCTACGAGCAGTACTTC
CDR3aa: CAWSVGPYEQYF

v_gene: TRBV6-5
abundance: -
j_gene: TRBJ1-1
d_gene: TRBD1
CDR3nt: TGTGCCAGCAGTTACTCACAGGGGCGGAACACTGAAGCTTTCTTT
CDR3aa: CASSYSQGRNTEAFF

v_gene: TRBV30
abundance: -
j_gene: TRBJ1-3
d_gene: -
CDR3nt: TGTGCCTGGAACTGGGGGCGTGGAAACACCATATATTTT
CDR3aa: CAWNWGRGNTIYF

v_gene: TRBV9
abundance: -
j_gene: TRBJ2-1
d_gene: -
CDR3nt: TGTGCCAGCAGCGTAGACCGGAGCAATGAGCAGTTCTTC
CDR3aa: CASSVDRSNEQFF

v_gene: TRBV4-3
abundance: -
j_gene: TRBJ2-2
d_gene: -
CDR3nt: TGCGCCAGCAGCCAAGTATCCGGGTCCGACACCGGGGAGCTGTTTTTT
CDR3aa: CASSQVSGSDTGELFF

v_gene: TRBV5-1
abundance: -
j_gene: TRBJ1-4
d_gene: -
CDR3nt: TGCGCCAGCACGGAGGGAGGTGAAAAACTGTTTTTT
CDR3aa: CASTEGGEKLFF

v_gene: TRBV4-1
abundance: -
j_gene: TRBJ2-7
d_gene: -
CDR3nt: TGCGCCAGCAGCCAAGGGTGGGAGCAGTACTTC
CDR3aa: CASSQGWEQYF

v_gene: TRBV28
abundance: -
j_gene: TRBJ1-5
d_gene: -
CDR3nt: TGTGCCAGCAGTTTAATCTCTGGCAATCAGCCCCAGCATTTT
CDR3aa: CASSLISGNQPQHF

v_gene: TRBV27
abundance: -
j_gene: TRBJ1-2
d_gene: -
CDR3nt: TGTGCCAGCAGTTTAAGAGGGAATCGCTACTATGGCTACACCTTC
CDR3aa: CASSLRGNRYYGYTF

v_gene: TRBV14
abundance: -
j_gene: TRBJ1-2
d_gene: -
CDR3nt: TGTGCCAGCAGCCAAGATCTGGGGGCGAGGTATGGCTACACCTTC
CDR3aa: CASSQDLGARYGYTF

v_gene: TRBV7-2
abundance: -
j_gene: TRBJ2-7
d_gene: -
CDR3nt: TGTGCCAGCAGCCCGGGAGTACGCGAGCAGTACTTC
CDR3aa: CASSPGVREQYF

v_gene: TRBV29-1
abundance: -
j_gene: TRBJ2-5
d_gene: -
CDR3nt: TGCAGCGTTGCTGCCGGACAAGAGACCCAGTACTTC
CDR3aa: CSVAAGQETQYF

v_gene: TRBV9
abundance: -
j_gene: TRBJ2-7
d_gene: TRBD1
CDR3nt: TGTGCCAGCAGCCCCCGACAGGGGAGATCCTACGAGCAGTACTTC
CDR3aa: CASSPRQGRSYEQYF

v_gene: TRBV6-1
abundance: -
j_gene: TRBJ2-7
d_gene: TRBD2
CDR3nt: TGTGCCAGCAGTGCAACTAGCGGGACCTCCTACGAGCAGTACTTC
CDR3aa: CASSATSGTSYEQYF